A single T cell receptor (beta chain) is shown here with its context. What it binds is not known. Germline loops: CDR1 LGHNA, CDR2 YSLEER. Trimming took 0 bases from V and 5 from J; bases not matched to a gene: 8. This CDR3 spans 16 amino acids. Naive, central memory, regulatory and stem cell-like memory cells within the CD4+ compartment were sorted using CD45RO/CCR7/CD25/CD127/CD95/CD27. This specimen belongs to a study of beta chain features in type 1 diabetes. General study findings and limits: Using cDNA template may skew counts toward highly expressing activated cells. Insertions were fewer and deletions more numerous at VDJ junctions in type 1 diabetes patients. Significant though moderate, a shortening of TCRB CDR3s appeared in all four CD4+ subsets of Type 1 diabetes patients.

Expressed TCRB transcripts were sequenced, since all the RNA that had been isolated was reverse transcribed. The method was immunoSEQ multiplex PCR; TCRdb's version includes in-frame clones alone and lacks a portion of them. The sample contains under 130,000 clones, roughly 28% of which appear only once. The sequenced sample was central memory CD4+ T cells from blood. The chain combines TRBV4-3 with TRBJ1-1; TRBD1 aligns across 8 bases. The source is a young woman with type 1 diabetes. The DNA of the CDR3 is TGCGCCAGCAGCCAAGACCTACGAGGACAGGGTACTGAAGCTTTCTTT. Encoded protein: CASSQDLRGQGTEAFF.